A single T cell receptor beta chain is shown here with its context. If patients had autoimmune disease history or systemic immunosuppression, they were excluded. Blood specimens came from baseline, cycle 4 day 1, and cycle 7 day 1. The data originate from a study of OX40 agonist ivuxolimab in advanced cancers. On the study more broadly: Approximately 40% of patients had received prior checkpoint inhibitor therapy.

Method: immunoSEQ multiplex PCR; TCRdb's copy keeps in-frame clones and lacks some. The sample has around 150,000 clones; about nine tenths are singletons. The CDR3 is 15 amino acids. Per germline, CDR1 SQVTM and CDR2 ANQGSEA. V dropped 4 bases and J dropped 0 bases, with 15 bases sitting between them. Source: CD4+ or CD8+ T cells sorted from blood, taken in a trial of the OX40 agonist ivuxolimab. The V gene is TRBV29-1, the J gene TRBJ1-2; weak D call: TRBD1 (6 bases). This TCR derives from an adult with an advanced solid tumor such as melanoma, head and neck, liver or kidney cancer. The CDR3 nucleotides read TGCAGCGTTGGGACAGCATTACCCCCTAACTATGGCTACACCTTC. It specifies CSVGTALPPNYGYTF.